This T cell receptor (beta chain) derives from a study of T-cell reconstitution after alpha-beta-depleted transplantation in children. This CDR3 contains 14 residues. Trimming removed 0 bases at V and 0 bases at J, with 6 bases between. Germline V gene lookup returns CDR1 DFQATT and CDR2 SNEGSKA (reference sequence). This clonotype was detected ten times or more. The TCRbeta library incorporated unique molecular identifiers. TCRdb called the PCR reads again in MiXCR, with one record for every CDR3 protein. This sample yields tens of thousands of distinct CDR3 sequences, of which just under 7.5% are seen a single time; approximately 2.3% belongs to the top ten.

Material: PBMCs from the stem cell graft donor, obtained from the stem cell graft. This receptor was identified in a human donor who donated a stem cell graft to a child with acute lymphoblastic leukemia. The V and J genes are TRBV20-1 and TRBJ1-3, with D unclear. CDR3: CSAREQNSGNTIYF. In DNA form, the CDR3 reads TGCAGTGCTAGAGAACAGAACTCTGGAAACACCATATATTTT.